This T cell receptor beta chain was obtained from a study of blood T cell repertoires in COVID-19. Study as a whole: The analysed material was cDNA or gDNA that came from T cells, B-cell-depleted T cells, or PBMCs.

Using immunoSEQ multiplex PCR, the repertoire was profiled, and TCRdb retains in-frame clones only, with some absent. The profile shows about 80,000 clones, 88% of them singletons. This CDR3 is built from 15 residues. The V segment lost 2 bases and the J segment 0 bases; nucleotides outside the gene matches: 4. Germline values: CDR1 MNHEY, CDR2 SMNVEV (reference sequence). The chain links TRBV27 to TRBJ2-7, with 7 bases that match TRBD2. The sample taken for sequencing was peripheral blood. The TCR was taken from a woman aged 80 or over with acute or convalescent COVID-19. CDR3 nucleotides: TGTGCCAGCAGTTTAGGGCTAGCGGACTCCTACGAGCAGTACTTC. This translates into CASSLGLADSYEQYF.